These 16 T cell receptor beta chains came from one sample sequenced in a study of T cells in Graves' hyperthyroidism and ophthalmopathy. Amplification yielded TCR beta CDR3 regions, with RNA transcripts as the source. An initial round of RT-PCR targeting the TCR CDR3 relied on the HTBI primer set. TCRdb processed the multiplex PCR reads anew with MiXCR; each CDR3 protein has one entry. The sample includes around 800,000 distinct CDR3 sequences, more than 30% seen only once; the top ten take around 10%. The sample was blood. These receptors came from a man aged 18 to 35 with Graves' hyperthyroidism.

DNA of the CDR3: TGTGCCAGCAGCTCCGCCGGGACGGTCAAATCCTACGAGCAGTACTTC. It encodes CASSSAGTVKSYEQYF. The rearrangement links TRBV12-3 or TRBV12-4 to TRBJ2-7; either TRBD1 or TRBD2 may supply D (5 bases each). V lost 6 bases, J lost 1 base, and 19 bases lay in between. The length of the CDR3 is 16 residues.

This clonotype was seen a few times. V is TRBV9 and J is TRBJ2-5; D remains ambiguous. Germline lookup yields CDR1 SGDLS and CDR2 YYNGEE. There are 15 residues in the CDR3. V was trimmed by 0 bases and J by 0 bases, leaving 9 bases between them. CDR3 sequence reads: CASSVGRTDQETQYF. Here the CDR3 DNA reads TGTGCCAGCAGCGTAGGTAGGACCGACCAAGAGACCCAGTACTTC.

V is TRBV7-8 and J is TRBJ2-7; D remains unclear. Per germline, CDR1 SGHVS and CDR2 FQNEAQ. V lost 7 bases and J lost 3, with 19 bases in between. This CDR3 spans 15 amino acids. CDR3 sequence reads: CASTPNRVQLYEQYF. Here the CDR3 DNA reads TGTGCCAGCACACCAAACCGGGTCCAACTCTACGAGCAGTACTTC. The variable domain in full, with the rest retrieved from reference TRBV7-8 and TRBJ2-7, is GAGVSQSPRYKVAKRGQDVALRCDPISGHVSLFWYQQALGQGPEFLTYFQNEAQLDKSGLPSDRFFAERPEGSVSTLKIQRTQQEDSAVYLCASTPNRVQLYEQYFGPGTRLTVT.

This clonotype has a count of ten or more. V and J are TRBV7-9 and TRBJ2-5, with a weak D call TRBD2 (5 bases). CDR1 and CDR2 (germline): SEHNR, FQNEAQ (reference sequence). This CDR3 region has 14 residues. Trimming shortened V by 1 base and J by 0 bases, and 6 bases separated the two germline ends. CDR3 sequence reads: CASSLGEYQETQYF. CDR3 nucleotides: TGTGCCAGCAGCTTAGGGGAGTACCAAGAGACCCAGTACTTC.

V gene TRBV10-3 combines with J gene TRBJ2-7, with D hard to call. The CDR3 is made up of 10 amino acids. Trimming removed 11 bases from V and 2 bases from J, with 7 bases in between. Germline loops: CDR1 ENHRY, CDR2 SYGVKD. The CDR3 sequence is CADGTYEQYF. The CDR3 nucleotides read TGTGCCGACGGAACCTACGAGCAGTACTTC.

The chain employs TRBV4-2 and TRBJ2-7; 8 nucleotides align to TRBD2. The V gene's germline CDR1 is LGHNA and CDR2 YNFKEQ. The CDR3 is made up of 14 amino acids. V lost 6 bases to trimming and J lost 3 bases; unmatched junction nucleotides: 7. As DNA, the CDR3 is TGTGCCAGCAGTGTTAGCGGGATAGTCTACGAGCAGTACTTC. Its protein is CASSVSGIVYEQYF.

This clonotype was seen repeatedly, ten times or more. This chain connects TRBV13 to TRBJ1-1; no firm D call. Trimming left V 4 bases short and J 4 bases short, with 4 bases between. The CDR3 loop spans 11 amino acids. Germline V gives CDR1 PRHDT, CDR2 FYEKMQ (reference sequence). This CDR3 reads CASSSLTEAFF. The DNA of the CDR3 is TGTGCCAGCAGCTCGCTCACTGAAGCTTTCTTT.

This clonotype appeared many times. The rearrangement uses TRBV29-1 and TRBJ1-1, with TRBD1 as a possible D gene (5 bases). V dropped 6 bases and J dropped 4 bases, with 18 bases sitting between them. Per the germline V gene, CDR1 is SQVTM and CDR2 is ANQGSEA. This CDR3 region has 14 residues. The CDR3 nucleotides are TGCAGCGTCCTCGGGCAGGGCCTGAGCACTGAAGCTTTCTTT. Protein product: CSVLGQGLSTEAFF.

The V and J genes are TRBV7-6 and TRBJ2-5, with TRBD2 matching over 14 bases. CDR1 and CDR2 (germline): SGHVS, FNYEAQ. J gave up 2 bases and V 4 bases, and 15 bases lay outside the gene matches. The CDR3 covers 20 residues. CDR3 residues: CASSSPRWTSGRRGQETQYF. The DNA of the CDR3 is TGTGCCAGCAGCTCACCTCGGTGGACTAGCGGGAGGAGGGGGCAAGAGACCCAGTACTTC.

The chain links TRBV7-6 to TRBJ2-5; TRBD1 might be the D (6 bases). The V end was cut by 5 bases, the J end by 7 bases, with 11 bases between. The CDR3 consists of 12 residues. CDR1 is SGHVS and CDR2 is FNYEAQ in the germline V gene. In DNA, the CDR3 is TGTGCCAGCAGCGGTCTACAGGGGACCCAGTACTTC. It encodes CASSGLQGTQYF. Full variable domain (outside the CDR3, taken from reference TRBV7-6 and TRBJ2-5): GAGVSQSPRYKVTKRGQDVALRCDPISGHVSLYWYRQALGQGPEFLTYFNYEAQQDKSGLPNDRFSAERPEGSISTLTIQRTEQRDSAMYRCASSGLQGTQYFGPGTRLLVL.

The CDR3 reads CASSLGGGGPYEQYF. For the CDR3, the DNA is TGTGCCAGCAGCTTGGGCGGGGGGGGTCCCTACGAGCAGTACTTC. The J gene is TRBJ2-7, the V gene TRBV7-6; 9 bases match TRBD2. The CDR3 spans 15 residues. V lost 3 bases, J lost 2 bases, and 5 bases stayed unmatched. CDR1 is SGHVS and CDR2 is FNYEAQ in the germline V gene. Supplemented by reference TRBV7-6 and TRBJ2-7, the full variable domain reads GAGVSQSPRYKVTKRGQDVALRCDPISGHVSLYWYRQALGQGPEFLTYFNYEAQQDKSGLPNDRFSAERPEGSISTLTIQRTEQRDSAMYRCASSLGGGGPYEQYFGPGTRLTVT.

This clonotype was counted at least ten times. The rearrangement links TRBV7-2 to TRBJ2-5, with D uncertain. CDR1 is SGHTA and CDR2 is FQGNSA in the germline V gene. The V gene lost 1 base and the J gene lost 4 bases, with 10 bases spanning the gap. The CDR3 is 14 residues long. This chain's CDR3 is CASSLGYQRETQYF. The CDR3 DNA follows: TGTGCCAGCAGCTTAGGATACCAGCGAGAGACCCAGTACTTC.

J is TRBJ1-1 and V is TRBV4-1; the D gene is possibly TRBD1 (5 bases). The germline V and J ends were trimmed by 2 bases and 1 base, with 11 bases remaining between them. Germline V gene sequence: CDR1 MGHRA, CDR2 YSYEKL. The CDR3 has 15 residues. The CDR3 DNA reads TGCGCCAGCAGCCAATTCGGTGGGACGAACACTGAAGCTTTCTTT. Translation: CASSQFGGTNTEAFF.

This clonotype occurred a few times. The chain recombines TRBV5-1 with TRBJ2-7; TRBD2 matches at 12 bases. This CDR3 contains 16 residues. Per the germline V gene, CDR1 is SGHRS and CDR2 is YFSETQ. The J segment lost 5 bases and the V segment lost 0 bases, leaving 6 bases of the junction unmatched. CDR3 residues: CASSLGLAGDGDEQYF. The CDR3, as DNA: TGCGCCAGCAGCTTGGGACTAGCGGGAGACGGTGACGAGCAGTACTTC.

This clonotype has ten or more counts. J is TRBJ1-2 and V is TRBV20-1, with TRBD1 identical over 9 bases. This CDR3 has 13 amino acids. V lost 6 bases, J lost 7 bases, and 9 bases stayed unmatched. Germline CDR1 reads DFQATT; CDR2 reads SNEGSKA (reference sequence). CDR3 sequence: CSAPDRGLSGYTF. DNA for the CDR3: TGCAGTGCCCCTGACAGGGGGTTGAGTGGCTACACCTTC.

Remarks on this clonotype: One junction end does not reproduce the germline sequence, and a read error may be involved. V gene TRBV4-1 combines with J gene TRBJ2-7, with 7 bases lining up with TRBD2. CDR3 length: 15 residues. Germline lookup yields CDR1 MGHRA and CDR2 YSYEKL. CDR3 in DNA: TGTGCCAGCAGCCAAACGTCCGGGACTACGTACGAGCAGTACTTC. Amino acids: CASSQTSGTTYEQYF.